Listed below are T cell receptor beta chains from one sample, sequenced in a study of preoperative IRX-2 immunotherapy in early breast cancer. Measured with immunoSEQ multiplex PCR; TCRdb has only the in-frame clones, and not every one. The sample has about 27,000 clones; 75% to 80% are singletons. The source was lymph node tissue, collected before IRX-2 immunotherapy. All receptors derive from a human donor with breast cancer. Both conserved end residues are part of each CDR3. D genes are given only for firm matches. Expanded clones are given a class, and other clones once, few, many or no size at all.

j_gene | v_gene | abundance | d_gene | CDR3nt | CDR3aa
TRBJ1-5 | TRBV6-8 | once | NA | TGTGCCAGCAGTGGACAAGGGGGTATTAGCAATCAGCCCCAGCATTTT | CASSGQGGISNQPQHF
TRBJ1-1 | TRBV5-1 | NA | NA | TGCGCCAGCAGCTTGGTCGCAGTTGTTTACAACACTGAAGCTTTCTTT | CASSLVAVVYNTEAFF
TRBJ1-2 | TRBV7-6 | NA | NA | TGTGCCAGCAGCTTAACCCTCGTATCTACAGGGTATGGCTACACCTTC | CASSLTLVSTGYGYTF
TRBJ1-1 | TRBV6-8 | NA | NA | TGTGCCAGCAGCACATTGAACACTGAAGCTTTCTTT | CASSTLNTEAFF
TRBJ2-1 | TRBV6-8 | NA | TRBD1 | TGTGCCAGCAGTTACCCCTCCGGGACAGGAAACGGTGAGCAGTTCTTC | CASSYPSGTGNGEQFF
TRBJ2-1 | TRBV10-1 | NA | TRBD1 | TGCGCCAGCAGCCGATCAACAGGGGTATCCTACAATGAGCAGTTCTTC | CASSRSTGVSYNEQFF
TRBJ2-3 | TRBV6-8 | NA | TRBD2 | TGTGCCAGCAGTTCTCTACTAGCGGGGACAGATACGCAGTATTTT | CASSSLLAGTDTQYF
TRBJ1-2 | TRBV6-8 | NA | NA | TGTGCCAGCAGTTACCGATTTCCCCTCCTCTCGGACCCGTTTAACTATGGCTACACCTTC | CASSYRFPLLSDPFNYGYTF
TRBJ1-6 | TRBV6-8 | NA | NA | TGTGCCACCATCCCGCCCGGGACGAGGAGTTCCCTCCACTTT | CATIPPGTRSSLHF
TRBJ1-1 | TRBV19 | NA | TRBD1 | TGTGCCAGTAGTACCGCGCGGGACAGCGCAGGAGCTTTCTTT | CASSTARDSAGAFF